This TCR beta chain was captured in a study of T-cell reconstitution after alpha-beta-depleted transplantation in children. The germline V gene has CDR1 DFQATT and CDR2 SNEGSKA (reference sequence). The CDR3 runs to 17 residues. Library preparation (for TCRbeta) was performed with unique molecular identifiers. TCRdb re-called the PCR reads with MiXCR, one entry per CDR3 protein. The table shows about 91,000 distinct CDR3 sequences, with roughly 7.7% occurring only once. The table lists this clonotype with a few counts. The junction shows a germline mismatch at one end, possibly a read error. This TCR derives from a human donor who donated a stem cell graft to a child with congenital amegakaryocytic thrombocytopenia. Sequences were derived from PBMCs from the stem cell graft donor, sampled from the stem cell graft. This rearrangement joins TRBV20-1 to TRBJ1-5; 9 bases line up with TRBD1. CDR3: CCAPRDRDTYSNQPQHF. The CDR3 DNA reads TGCTGTGCTCCCCGGGACAGGGATACCTATAGCAATCAGCCCCAGCATTTT.